These 6 T cell receptor beta chains were sequenced from one sample in a study of blood T cell repertoires in COVID-19. Only in-frame clones appear in the TCRdb table, and some are missing; sequencing was by immunoSEQ multiplex PCR. The sample lists some 78,000 clones; approximately 91% were seen once. The material sequenced was peripheral blood. Source of these receptors: a man aged 70-80 years with active or convalescent COVID-19.

CDR3 region: CASSLRQPDGYTF. The CDR3 DNA follows: TGTGCCAGCAGTCTACGACAGCCGGATGGCTACACCTTC. This chain links TRBV2 with TRBJ1-2, with a tentative D call TRBD1 (5 bases). Trimming pared 5 bases from V and 6 bases from J, leaving 13 bases between. In germline, CDR1 is SNHLY, CDR2 FYNNEI. This CDR3 spans 13 amino acids.

The CDR3 here is CASSQGPGGEAWETQYF. CDR3 DNA sequence: TGTGCCAGCAGCCAGGGCCCGGGGGGGGAAGCTTGGGAGACCCAGTACTTC. The chain is built from TRBV4-2 and TRBJ2-5; 8 positions agree with TRBD2. The CDR3 loop spans 17 amino acids. Germline V gene data show CDR1 as LGHNA and CDR2 as YNFKEQ. With V trimmed by 3 bases and J by 5 bases, 14 bases remained unmatched.

The chain combines TRBV11-2 with TRBJ1-1; TRBD1 agrees at 8 bases. Germline CDR1 and CDR2: SGHAT and FQNNGV. The CDR3 consists of 14 residues. Losses at the gene ends were 4 bases for V and 7 bases for J; bases not matched to a gene: 8. The CDR3 loop reads CASSSNRGKYEAFF. Written as DNA, the CDR3 is TGTGCCAGCAGCTCCAACAGGGGGAAGTATGAAGCTTTCTTT. The full variable domain, with the rest looked up from reference TRBV11-2 and TRBJ1-1, is EAGVAQSPRYKIIEKRQSVAFWCNPISGHATLYWYQQILGQGPKLLIQFQNNGVVDDSQLPKDRFSAERLKGVDSTLKIQPAKLEDSAVYLCASSSNRGKYEAFFGQGTRLTVV.

This rearrangement joins TRBV15 to TRBJ1-5; 8 nucleotides agree with TRBD1. Germline trimming cut 1 base from V and 1 base from J; bases unmatched to any gene: 6. The CDR3 has 17 residues. The germline gives CDR1 LNHNV, CDR2 YYDKDF (reference sequence). CDR3 in amino acids: CATSRGQGAGSNQPQHF. The CDR3 DNA follows: TGTGCCACCAGCAGAGGCCAGGGGGCAGGGAGCAATCAGCCCCAGCATTTT.

The chain uses TRBV7-2 and TRBJ2-2; 8 bases fit TRBD1. Germline V gene data show CDR1 as SGHTA and CDR2 as FQGNSA. There are 18 residues in the CDR3. Trimming at V came to 2 bases and at J to 0 bases, leaving 8 bases not matched to a gene. The CDR3 coding sequence is TGTGCCAGCAGCTTATCCAGGGGGCTTGCTACGAACACCGGGGAGCTGTTTTTT. It encodes CASSLSRGLATNTGELFF.

This chain links TRBV5-1 with TRBJ1-5; the D is unclear. The CDR3 consists of 13 residues. The ends were cut back, 2 bases at V and 0 bases at J, with 3 bases in the middle. CDR1 SGHRS and CDR2 YFSETQ come from the germline V gene. For the CDR3, the DNA is TGCGCCAGCAGCTTATATAGCAATCAGCCCCAGCATTTT. Encoded protein: CASSLYSNQPQHF. The full variable domain, completed using reference TRBV5-1 and TRBJ1-5, is KAGVTQTPRYLIKTRGQQVTLSCSPISGHRSVSWYQQTPGQGLQFLFEYFSETQRNKGNFPGRFSGRQFSNSRSEMNVSTLELGDSALYLCASSLYSNQPQHFGDGTRLSIL.